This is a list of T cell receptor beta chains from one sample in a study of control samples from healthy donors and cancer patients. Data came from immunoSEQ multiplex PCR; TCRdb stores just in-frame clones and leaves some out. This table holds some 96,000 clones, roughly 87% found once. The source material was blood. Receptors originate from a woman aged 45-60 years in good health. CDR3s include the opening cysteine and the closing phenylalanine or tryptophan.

CAWRDPGRVTEAFF | TRBV30 | 14 | TRBJ1-1
CASSPQGNEISYNEQFF | TRBV4-2 | 17 | TRBJ2-1
CASSFEGHNNEKLFF | TRBV3-1/TRBV3-2 | 15 | TRBJ1-4
CASSYPLPGGGNEQFF | TRBV5-4 | 16 | TRBJ2-1
CASSTDRGYYNEQFF | TRBV19 | 15 | TRBJ2-1
CASSFEGAGLRYEQYF | TRBV11-2 | 16 | TRBJ2-7
CASSEDGTGASTQYF | TRBV2 | 15 | TRBJ2-5
CASSQEETFEKLFF | TRBV3-1/TRBV3-2 | 14 | TRBJ1-4
CASSIEANSNSPLHF | TRBV19 | 15 | TRBJ1-6
CASSYHHRGGLTEAFF | TRBV6-2/TRBV6-3 | 16 | TRBJ1-1
CASGGLAGGPGTQYF | TRBV6-5 | 15 | TRBJ2-5
CASSLNSGQLYTEAFF | TRBV5-1 | 16 | TRBJ1-1
CASSTYREGPYNEQFF | TRBV19 | 16 | TRBJ2-1
CASSFRHPNTEAFF | TRBV11-2 | 14 | TRBJ1-1
CASAGLFDATIYF | TRBV5-1 | 13 | TRBJ1-3
CASSTSSLRFDTQYF | TRBV5-4 | 15 | TRBJ2-3
CASSSASGGADTQYF | TRBV7-3 | 15 | TRBJ2-3
CASSRTGTSDEQYF | TRBV19 | 14 | TRBJ2-7
CASSLLLAGVETQYF | TRBV28 | 15 | TRBJ2-5
CASSSRGGVSRNGELFF | TRBV28 | 17 | TRBJ2-2
CAWSGTGSGGYTF | TRBV30 | 13 | TRBJ1-2
CASSDWDGGNQLQHF | TRBV2 | 15 | TRBJ1-5
CASSFAANNSPLHF | TRBV11-1 | 14 | TRBJ1-6
CASSFWGFETQYF | TRBV11-2 | 13 | TRBJ2-5
CASSEVSGGQGSNEQFF | TRBV2 | 17 | TRBJ2-1
CASSLGGDRPTDTQYF | TRBV7-2 | 16 | TRBJ2-3
CASRKVAGPGETQYF | TRBV5-4 | 15 | TRBJ2-5
CASSLGRGGAPDTQYF | TRBV5-1 | 16 | TRBJ2-3
CSVEDLGLAGDDTGELFF | TRBV29-1 | 18 | TRBJ2-2
CASTQEGGQYSYGYTF | TRBV19 | 16 | TRBJ1-2
CASSLVGTRTDTQYF | TRBV7-8 | 15 | TRBJ2-3
CASSFYPGITEAFF | TRBV11-2 | 14 | TRBJ1-1
CASSQEATGANVLTF | TRBV4-2 | 15 | TRBJ2-6
CASSSDGREQYF | TRBV7-6 | 12 | TRBJ2-7
CASSYSTNGAGEQFF | TRBV6-6 | 15 | TRBJ2-1
CASRYRVLTDTQYF | TRBV6-2/TRBV6-3 | 14 | TRBJ2-3
CASSFKQGLETQYF | TRBV5-1 | 14 | TRBJ2-5
CASNNAPYGYTF | TRBV19 | 12 | TRBJ1-2
CASTLPARNTIYF | TRBV28 | 13 | TRBJ1-3
CASSLELRYEQYF | TRBV7-2 | 13 | TRBJ2-7
CAWGDTSNQPQHF | TRBV30 | 13 | TRBJ1-5
CSVVFLGPTDNEQFF | TRBV29-1 | 15 | TRBJ2-1
CASSPRQGGSSGNTIYF | TRBV7-2 | 17 | TRBJ1-3
CASTTGGAWRNTEAFF | TRBV7-8 | 16 | TRBJ1-1
CASSQVLGAGPEAFF | TRBV3-1/TRBV3-2 | 15 | TRBJ1-1
CASSWGQVKTSTDTQYF | TRBV5-6 | 17 | TRBJ2-3
CAGQGNTEAFF | TRBV7-9 | 11 | TRBJ1-1